The clone carrying this T cell receptor (beta chain) was detected only a few times. The antigen remains unidentified. Germline CDR1 MNHNY, CDR2 SVGAGI (reference sequence). CDR3 length: 15 residues. Trimming left V 3 bases short and J 3 bases short, with 11 bases between. This record comes from a study of T-cell memory formation after mild COVID-19. Study-wide results and caveats: Largely, contracting CD4+ clones fell within CM and EM, and contracting CD8+ clones within EMRA. Cross-reactive memory appears to have joined, as suggested by some responding clones showing up in pre-infection memory. Clones contracting across day 15 to 85 had a balanced CD4/CD8 profile; later expanding clones leaned CD4+.

A 5'RACE reaction primed in the constant segment made cDNA libraries of TCR alpha and TCR beta, and these carried sample barcodes and UMIs. One entry per CDR3 protein results from TCRdb running MiXCR on the 5' RACE reads. The sample records roughly 450,000 distinct CDR3 sequences, about 20% being singletons. V usage is TRBV6-6 and J usage is TRBJ2-2; no clear D. Sequencing used PBMCs or a T cell subset sorted from them (not recorded which). The source of this sequence is an adult woman who had mild COVID-19 (a few samples of this study predate the infection). Cell type and time point are not known. The chain's CDR3 is CASSYVNPYTGELFF. The CDR3 nucleotides read TGTGCCAGCAGTTATGTCAATCCGTACACCGGGGAGCTGTTTTTT.